This T cell receptor beta chain was captured in a study of CD8+ T cells in alopecia areata. Points from the study as a whole: Relative to normal scalp, lesional scalp, especially alopecia totalis/universalis, showed higher clonality.

cDNA serving as the sequencing template came from extracted, reverse transcribed RNA. Only in-frame clones appear in the TCRdb table, and some are missing; sequencing was by immunoSEQ multiplex PCR. The table records roughly 180,000 clones, more than 55% of them present only once. J lost 7 bases, V lost 3 bases, and 6 bases had no gene match. The CDR3 totals 13 residues. Germline assignment: CDR1 SGHRS and CDR2 YFSETQ. Comment on this clone: Its antigen is unidentified.

This sample's treatment: oral pan-JAK inhibitor, 5-10 mg twice daily. Those with alopecia areata gave lesional scalp punch biopsies and peripheral blood. This receptor was obtained from a human donor with alopecia areata. Source: CD4+ T cells sorted from blood, taken at week 4, from a patient treated with tofacitinib. The chain has TRBV5-1 and TRBJ1-2, with 7 bases fitting TRBD1. The CDR3 protein is CASSSDRRGGYTF. DNA of the CDR3: TGCGCCAGCAGCTCGGACAGGAGGGGTGGCTACACCTTC.